A selection of T cell receptor beta chains follows, all from one sample in a study of T cell responses to AZD1222 COVID-19 vaccine. Produced via immunoSEQ multiplex PCR; TCRdb's table is partial and in-frame only. The sample includes some 97,000 clones, about 87% of them seen just once. This sample comprised peripheral blood, obtained on day 0 of AZD1222 vaccination. The receptor source for this set is an adult in good health. Both conserved end residues are trimmed from each CDR3. Where a row states a size, it is once, few, many or the class of an expanded clone; other rows omit it.

j_call v_call clone_size cdr3_aa
TRBJ2-7 TRBV10-2 - ASSEGLAGDEQY
TRBJ1-1 TRBV28 - ASSFARPQGTEAF
TRBJ2-7 TRBV6-5 - ASRYLGVAGPYEQY
TRBJ1-1 TRBV30 - AWREEIEAF
TRBJ1-5 TRBV5-1 - ASSEGSYSNQPQH
TRBJ1-1 TRBV6-5 - ASSYFLNTEAF
TRBJ1-5 TRBV27 - ASGHASNQPQH
TRBJ2-1 TRBV19 few ASSIQGRVLGNEQF
TRBJ1-5 TRBV24-1 - ATSDPGQGANQPQH
TRBJ1-5 TRBV6-6 - ASSYSRLGDQPQH
TRBJ2-5 TRBV30 - AWSVTRTSGFQETQY
TRBJ2-1 TRBV4-2 - ASSQKPSPMGQF
TRBJ1-5 TRBV30 few AWSARGGQPQH
TRBJ2-1 TRBV4-1 - ASSQEWRDNEQF
TRBJ2-7 TRBV6-2/TRBV6-3 once ASSYMGSGYEQY
TRBJ1-1 TRBV11-2 - ASSLGTGDGNTEAF
TRBJ1-2 TRBV4-1 - ASSQDQDYSADGYT
TRBJ1-2 TRBV3-1/TRBV3-2 - ASSQEFRGYT
TRBJ1-1 TRBV28 - ASGYPDRSMNTEAF
TRBJ1-4 TRBV11-2 - ASRRGLNEKLF
TRBJ1-2 TRBV10-3 - AISDSVLGGYT
TRBJ2-3 TRBV10-3 - ATAPGTSGTQRTDTQY
TRBJ2-1 TRBV21-1 - ASSWGQGRRGSSYNEQF
TRBJ2-1 TRBV3-1/TRBV3-2 - ASSPLAGGGNEQF
TRBJ2-1 TRBV3-1/TRBV3-2 - ASSQFRASGRTFENEQF
TRBJ2-3 TRBV19 - ASRGTTDTQY
TRBJ2-7 TRBV27 - ASSLLRGLSSYEQY
TRBJ2-1 TRBV10-3 - ATERGNEQF
TRBJ1-1 TRBV10-3 - AISVRGNPEAF
TRBJ2-1 TRBV3-1/TRBV3-2 - ASSSRGEQF
TRBJ1-2 TRBV11-2 once ASSPVAVQALNYGYT
TRBJ2-7 TRBV7-8 once ASSPPGGAGLY
TRBJ1-1 TRBV19 - ASSIVRGMTEAF
TRBJ1-1 TRBV6-5 - ASSYSGGLTPEAF
TRBJ2-7 TRBV29-1 - SVAAGYSYEQY
TRBJ2-1 TRBV30 once ACTPGLAGGVKF
TRBJ2-7 TRBV6-5 - ASGKTSGIYEQY
TRBJ1-4 TRBV25-1 - ASSGDSSPTTEKLF
TRBJ2-5 TRBV2 - ASSEALTTKETQY
TRBJ2-7 TRBV7-9 - ASSSRGGMTRYSYEQY
TRBJ1-4 TRBV18 - ASSTARVNEKLF
TRBJ1-5 TRBV4-2 - ASSQVSSNQPQH
TRBJ1-1 TRBV5-1 - ASSFAVGNTEAF
TRBJ1-6 TRBV30 - AWRGTGGSPLH
TRBJ1-1 TRBV4-1 once ASSQDKWGTEAF
TRBJ2-5 TRBV14 - ASSQLGIGTGETQY
TRBJ1-5 TRBV7-2 - ASSLKRQGVSGQPQH
TRBJ2-7 TRBV7-6 - ASSSSQGVPSEQY
TRBJ2-6 TRBV27 - ASSLSYQGGANVLT
TRBJ1-1 TRBV6-5 - ASRGGTVNTEAF
TRBJ1-2 TRBV7-9 few ASSSLTRHLRGYT
TRBJ2-7 TRBV25-1 - ASSDGAAYEQY
TRBJ1-5 TRBV30 - AWSTGTGGQPQH
TRBJ2-5 TRBV7-9 - ASSSPSTGQETQY
TRBJ1-1 TRBV18 - ASSRDRGVNTEAF
TRBJ1-5 TRBV24-1 - ATSAGETNQPQH
TRBJ2-3 TRBV19 - ASRGTGADTQY
TRBJ2-3 TRBV5-1 - ASSMGLDVKDTQY
TRBJ1-1 TRBV12-5 - ASASRWTEAF